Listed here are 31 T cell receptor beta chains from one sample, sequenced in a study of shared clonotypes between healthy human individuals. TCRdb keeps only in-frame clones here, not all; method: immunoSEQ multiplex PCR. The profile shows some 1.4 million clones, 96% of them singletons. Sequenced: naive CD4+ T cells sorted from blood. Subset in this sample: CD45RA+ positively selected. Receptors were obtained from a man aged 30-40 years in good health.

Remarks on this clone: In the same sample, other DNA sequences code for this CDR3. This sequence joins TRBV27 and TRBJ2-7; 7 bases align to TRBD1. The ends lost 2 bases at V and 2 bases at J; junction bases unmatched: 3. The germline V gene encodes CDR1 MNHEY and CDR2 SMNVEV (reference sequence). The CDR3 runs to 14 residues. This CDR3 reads CASSLRGPTYEQYF. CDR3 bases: TGTGCCAGCAGTTTAAGGGGGCCCACCTACGAGCAGTACTTC.

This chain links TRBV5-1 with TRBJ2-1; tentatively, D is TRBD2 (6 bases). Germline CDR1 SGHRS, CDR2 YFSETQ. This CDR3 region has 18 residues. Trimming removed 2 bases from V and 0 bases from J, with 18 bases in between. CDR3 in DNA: TGCGCCAGCAGCTTCTTAACCCATGGGAGGAGCTCCTACAATGAGCAGTTCTTC. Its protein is CASSFLTHGRSSYNEQFF.

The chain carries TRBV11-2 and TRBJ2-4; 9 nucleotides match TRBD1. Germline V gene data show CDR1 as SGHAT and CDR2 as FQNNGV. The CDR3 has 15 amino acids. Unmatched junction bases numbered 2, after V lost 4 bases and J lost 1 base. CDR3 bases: TGTGCCAGCAGCTCTACAGGGGGCGCCAAAAACATTCAGTACTTC. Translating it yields CASSSTGGAKNIQYF. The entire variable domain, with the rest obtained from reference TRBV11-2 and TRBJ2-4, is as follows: EAGVAQSPRYKIIEKRQSVAFWCNPISGHATLYWYQQILGQGPKLLIQFQNNGVVDDSQLPKDRFSAERLKGVDSTLKIQPAKLEDSAVYLCASSSTGGAKNIQYFGAGTRLSVL.

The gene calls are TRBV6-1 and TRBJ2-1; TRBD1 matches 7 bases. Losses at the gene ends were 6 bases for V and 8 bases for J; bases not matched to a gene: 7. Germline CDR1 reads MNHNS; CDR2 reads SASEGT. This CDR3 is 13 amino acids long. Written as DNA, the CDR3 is TGTGCCAGCAGCCGACAGGGTTACGATGAGCAGTTCTTC. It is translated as CASSRQGYDEQFF.

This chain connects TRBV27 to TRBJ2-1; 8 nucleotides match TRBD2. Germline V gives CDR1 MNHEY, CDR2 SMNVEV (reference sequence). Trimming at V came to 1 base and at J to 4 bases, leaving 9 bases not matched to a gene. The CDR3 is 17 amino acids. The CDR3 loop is CASSLLALAGQYNEQFF. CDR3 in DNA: TGTGCCAGCAGTTTATTGGCCCTAGCGGGTCAGTACAATGAGCAGTTCTTC.

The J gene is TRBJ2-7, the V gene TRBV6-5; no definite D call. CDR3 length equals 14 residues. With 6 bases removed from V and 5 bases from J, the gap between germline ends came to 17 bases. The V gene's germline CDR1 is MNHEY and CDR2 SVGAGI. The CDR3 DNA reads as TGTGCCAGCAGGCGACGTCTTGGTATAGACGAGCAGTACTTC. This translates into CASRRRLGIDEQYF.

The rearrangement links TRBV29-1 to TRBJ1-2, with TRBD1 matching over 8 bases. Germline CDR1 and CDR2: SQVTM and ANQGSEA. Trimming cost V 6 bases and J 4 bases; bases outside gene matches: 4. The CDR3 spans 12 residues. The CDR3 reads CSVMTGVYGYTF. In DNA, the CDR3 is TGCAGCGTAATGACAGGGGTCTATGGCTACACCTTC. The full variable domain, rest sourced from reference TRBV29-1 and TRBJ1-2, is SAVISQKPSRDICQRGTSLTIQCQVDSQVTMMFWYRQQPGQSLTLIATANQGSEATYESGFVIDKFPISRPNLTFSTLTVSNMSPEDSSIYLCSVMTGVYGYTFGSGTRLTVV.

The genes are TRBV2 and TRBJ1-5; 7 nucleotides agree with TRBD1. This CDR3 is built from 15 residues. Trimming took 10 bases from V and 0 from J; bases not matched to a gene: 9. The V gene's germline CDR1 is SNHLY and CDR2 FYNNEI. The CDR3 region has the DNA TGTGCCACCTCTGACAGGGTACCTAGCAATCAGCCCCAGCATTTT. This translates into CATSDRVPSNQPQHF.

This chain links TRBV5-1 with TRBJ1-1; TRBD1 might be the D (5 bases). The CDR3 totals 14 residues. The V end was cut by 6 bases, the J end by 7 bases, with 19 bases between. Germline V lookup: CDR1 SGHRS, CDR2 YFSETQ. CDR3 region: CASKLDIGGDEAFF. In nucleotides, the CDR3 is TGCGCCAGCAAATTAGACATCGGGGGAGATGAAGCTTTCTTT.

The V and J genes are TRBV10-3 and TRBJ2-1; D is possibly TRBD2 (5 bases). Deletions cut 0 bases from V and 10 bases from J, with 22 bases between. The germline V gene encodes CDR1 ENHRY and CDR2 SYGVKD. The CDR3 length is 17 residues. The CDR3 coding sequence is TGTGCCATCAGTGAGTCTCGAGGAGGAACTCACAATGTGGAGCAGTTCTTC. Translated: CAISESRGGTHNVEQFF.

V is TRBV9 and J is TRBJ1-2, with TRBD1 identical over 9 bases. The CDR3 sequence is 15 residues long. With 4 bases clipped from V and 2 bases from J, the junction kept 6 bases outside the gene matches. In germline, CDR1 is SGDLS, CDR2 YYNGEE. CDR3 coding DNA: TGTGCCAGCAGCAAAGGGACAGGGATGAACTATGGCTACACCTTC. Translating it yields CASSKGTGMNYGYTF.

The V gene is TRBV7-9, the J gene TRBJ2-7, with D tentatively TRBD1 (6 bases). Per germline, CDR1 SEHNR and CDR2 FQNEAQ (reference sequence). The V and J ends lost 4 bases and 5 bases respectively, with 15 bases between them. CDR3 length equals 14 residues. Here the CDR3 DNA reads TGTGCCAGCAGCTCCCGGGACATGAGTGACGAGCAGTACTTC. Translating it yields CASSSRDMSDEQYF.

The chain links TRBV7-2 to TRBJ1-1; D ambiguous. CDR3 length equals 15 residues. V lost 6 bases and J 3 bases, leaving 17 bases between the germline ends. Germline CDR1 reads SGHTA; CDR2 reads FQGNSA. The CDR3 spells CASRTRPGSDTEAFF. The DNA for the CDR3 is TGTGCCAGCAGGACCAGACCCGGGTCGGACACTGAAGCTTTCTTT.

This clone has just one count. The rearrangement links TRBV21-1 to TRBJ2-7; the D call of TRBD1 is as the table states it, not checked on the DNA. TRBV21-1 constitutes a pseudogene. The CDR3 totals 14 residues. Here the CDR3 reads CASSKIPGTYEQYF. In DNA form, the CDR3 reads TGTGCCAGCAGCAAAATCCCAGGGACCTACGAGCAGTACTTC.

CDR3 residues: CASSLVGGLTDTQYF. DNA of the CDR3: TGTGCCAGCAGCTTAGTAGGGGGCCTAACGGATACGCAGTATTTT. This chain joins TRBV11-3 and TRBJ2-3, with TRBD1 matching 7 bases. From germline, CDR1 is SGHNT and CDR2 YENEEA. The length of the CDR3 is 15 residues. V shed 1 base and J 6 bases; nucleotides not matched to a gene: 7.

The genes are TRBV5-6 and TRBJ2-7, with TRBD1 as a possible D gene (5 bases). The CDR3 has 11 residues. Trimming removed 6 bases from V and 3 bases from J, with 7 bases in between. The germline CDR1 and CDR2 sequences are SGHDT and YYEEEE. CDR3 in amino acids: CASTGFYEQYF. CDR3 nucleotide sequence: TGTGCCAGCACAGGGTTCTACGAGCAGTACTTC.

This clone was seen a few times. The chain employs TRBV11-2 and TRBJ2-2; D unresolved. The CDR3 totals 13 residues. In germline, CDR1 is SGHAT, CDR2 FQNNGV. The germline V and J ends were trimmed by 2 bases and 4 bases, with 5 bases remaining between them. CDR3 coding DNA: TGTGCCAGCAGCTTACAGTTCACCGGGGAGCTGTTTTTT. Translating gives CASSLQFTGELFF. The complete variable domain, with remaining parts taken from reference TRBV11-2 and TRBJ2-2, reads EAGVAQSPRYKIIEKRQSVAFWCNPISGHATLYWYQQILGQGPKLLIQFQNNGVVDDSQLPKDRFSAERLKGVDSTLKIQPAKLEDSAVYLCASSLQFTGELFFGEGSRLTVL.

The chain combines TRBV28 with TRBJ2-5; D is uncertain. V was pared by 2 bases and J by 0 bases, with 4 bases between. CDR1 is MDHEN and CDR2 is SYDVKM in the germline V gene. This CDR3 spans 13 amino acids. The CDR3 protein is CASSLGNQETQYF. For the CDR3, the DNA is TGTGCCAGCAGTTTAGGAAACCAAGAGACCCAGTACTTC. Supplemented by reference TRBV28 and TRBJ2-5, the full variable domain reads DVKVTQSSRYLVKRTGEKVFLECVQDMDHENMFWYRQDPGLGLRLIYFSYDVKMKEKGDIPEGYSVSREKKERFSLILESASTNQTSMYLCASSLGNQETQYFGPGTRLLVL.

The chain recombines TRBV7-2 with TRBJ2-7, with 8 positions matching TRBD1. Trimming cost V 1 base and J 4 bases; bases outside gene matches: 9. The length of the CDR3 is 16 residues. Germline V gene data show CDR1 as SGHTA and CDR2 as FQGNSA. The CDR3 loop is CASSLGNRGATYEQYF. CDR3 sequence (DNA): TGTGCCAGCAGCTTAGGTAACAGGGGGGCCACGTACGAGCAGTACTTC.

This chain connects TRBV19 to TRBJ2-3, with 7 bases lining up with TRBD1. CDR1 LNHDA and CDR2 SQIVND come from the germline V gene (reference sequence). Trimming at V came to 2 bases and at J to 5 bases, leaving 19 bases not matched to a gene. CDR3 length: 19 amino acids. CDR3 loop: CASSISAVTGRLGEDTQYF. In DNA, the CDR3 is TGTGCCAGTAGTATATCCGCCGTGACAGGGCGATTGGGGGAAGATACGCAGTATTTT.

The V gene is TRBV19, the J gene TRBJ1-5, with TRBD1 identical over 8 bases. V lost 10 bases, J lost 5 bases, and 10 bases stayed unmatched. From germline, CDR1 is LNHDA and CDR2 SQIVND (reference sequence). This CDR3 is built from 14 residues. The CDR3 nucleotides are TGTGCCAACACCCCGCCGGACAGGGATCAGCCCCAGCATTTT. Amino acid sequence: CANTPPDRDQPQHF.

The CDR3 nucleotides are TGTGCCAGCAGTGAGAATCGGGGTGAGCAGTTCTTC. This gives the protein CASSENRGEQFF. J is TRBJ2-1 and V is TRBV6-1, with D maybe TRBD2 (5 bases). V was clipped by 3 bases and J by 9 bases, with 9 bases between them. Germline CDR1 MNHNS, CDR2 SASEGT. The CDR3 extends over 12 amino acids.

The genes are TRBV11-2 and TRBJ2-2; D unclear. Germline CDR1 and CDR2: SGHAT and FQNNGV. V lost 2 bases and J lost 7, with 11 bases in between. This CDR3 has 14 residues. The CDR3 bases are TGTGCCAGCAGCTTAACGATTCTCGGCGGGGAGCTGTTTTTT. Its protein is CASSLTILGGELFF.

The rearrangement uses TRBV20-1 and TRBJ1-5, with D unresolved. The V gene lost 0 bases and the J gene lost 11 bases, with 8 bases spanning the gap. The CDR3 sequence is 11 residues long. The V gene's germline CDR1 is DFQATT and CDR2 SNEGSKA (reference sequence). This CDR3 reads CSARDNGAQHF. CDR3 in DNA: TGCAGTGCTAGAGATAACGGAGCCCAGCATTTT.

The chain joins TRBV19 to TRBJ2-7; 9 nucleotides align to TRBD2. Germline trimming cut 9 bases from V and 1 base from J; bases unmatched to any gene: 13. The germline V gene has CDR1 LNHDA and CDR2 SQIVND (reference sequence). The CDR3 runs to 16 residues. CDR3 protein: CARSDRRTSVSYEQYF. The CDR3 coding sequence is TGTGCCAGGTCGGACCGACGGACTAGCGTATCCTACGAGCAGTACTTC.

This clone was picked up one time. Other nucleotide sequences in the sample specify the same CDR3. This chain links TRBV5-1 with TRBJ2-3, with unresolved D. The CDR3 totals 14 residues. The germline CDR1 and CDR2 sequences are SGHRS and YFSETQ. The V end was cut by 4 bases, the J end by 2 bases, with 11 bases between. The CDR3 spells CASSLLGNTDTQYF. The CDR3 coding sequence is TGCGCCAGCAGCCTGCTTGGCAACACAGATACGCAGTATTTT. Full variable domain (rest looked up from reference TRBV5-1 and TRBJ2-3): KAGVTQTPRYLIKTRGQQVTLSCSPISGHRSVSWYQQTPGQGLQFLFEYFSETQRNKGNFPGRFSGRQFSNSRSEMNVSTLELGDSALYLCASSLLGNTDTQYFGPGTRLTVL.

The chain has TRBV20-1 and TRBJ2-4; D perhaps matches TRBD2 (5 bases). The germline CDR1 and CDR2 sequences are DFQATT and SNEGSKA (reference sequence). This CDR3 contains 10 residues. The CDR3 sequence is CSVRGASQYF. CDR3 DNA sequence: TGCAGCGTCCGGGGAGCGTCTCAGTACTTC.

CDR3 bases: TGTGCCAGCAGCCCTCCCCCACAGGGCCCGAACACCGGGGAGCTGTTTTTT. This sequence encodes CASSPPPQGPNTGELFF. The rearrangement uses TRBV5-5 and TRBJ2-2; tentative D call: TRBD1 (6 bases). The CDR3 runs to 17 residues. Per the germline V gene, CDR1 is SGHKS and CDR2 is YYEKEE (reference sequence). V lost 4 bases and J lost 0, with 16 bases in between.

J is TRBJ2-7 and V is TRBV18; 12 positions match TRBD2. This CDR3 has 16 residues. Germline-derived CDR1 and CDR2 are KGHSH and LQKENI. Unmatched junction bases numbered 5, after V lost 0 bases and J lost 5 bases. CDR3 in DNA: TGTGCCAGCTCACCACCCCTAGCGGGAGGGAGGGACGAGCAGTACTTC. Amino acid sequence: CASSPPLAGGRDEQYF.

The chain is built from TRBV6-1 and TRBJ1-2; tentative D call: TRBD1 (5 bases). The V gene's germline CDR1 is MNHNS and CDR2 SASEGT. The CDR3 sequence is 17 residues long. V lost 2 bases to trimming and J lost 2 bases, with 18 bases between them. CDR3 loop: CASSESHNRRFNYGYTF. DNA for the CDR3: TGTGCCAGCAGTGAATCCCATAACAGGAGGTTCAACTATGGCTACACCTTC.

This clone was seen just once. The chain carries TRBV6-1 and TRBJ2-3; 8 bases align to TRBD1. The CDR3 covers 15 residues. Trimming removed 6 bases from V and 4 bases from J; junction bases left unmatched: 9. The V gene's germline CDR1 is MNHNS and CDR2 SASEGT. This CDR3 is CASSSRTGRADTQYF. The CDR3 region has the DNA TGTGCCAGCAGCAGCCGGACAGGGCGCGCAGATACGCAGTATTTT.